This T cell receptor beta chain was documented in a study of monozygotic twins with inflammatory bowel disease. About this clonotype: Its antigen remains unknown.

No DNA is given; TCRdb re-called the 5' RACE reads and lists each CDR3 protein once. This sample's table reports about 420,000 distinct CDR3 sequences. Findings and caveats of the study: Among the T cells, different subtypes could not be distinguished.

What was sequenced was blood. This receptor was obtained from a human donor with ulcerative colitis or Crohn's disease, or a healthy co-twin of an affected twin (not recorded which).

The CDR3 loop reads CATSNRQGSAFF. The J gene is TRBJ1-1, the V gene TRBV15; lacking DNA, the TRBD1 call made by TCRdb goes unchecked. CDR1 and CDR2 (germline): LNHNV, YYDKDF (reference sequence). The CDR3 is 12 residues long.